The 2 T cell receptor beta chains below all came from one sample that was sequenced in a study of shared clonotypes between healthy human individuals. This table comes from immunoSEQ multiplex PCR, and its TCRdb copy is limited to in-frame clones, with some not included. This repertoire shows about 2 million clones, about 95% found once; its top ten account for around 1.1%. Terminally differentiated effector memory CD45RA+ cells were left out of the naive CD8 fraction, which was CD45RO-negative and positively selected for CCR7. The sequencing input was naive CD8+ T cells sorted from blood. All receptors come from a man between 18 and 35 years old in good health.

The gene calls are TRBV5-6 and TRBJ1-6; tentative D call: TRBD1 (5 bases). The V end was cut by 1 base, the J end by 0 bases, with 8 bases between. The CDR3 is 16 amino acids. Per the germline V gene, CDR1 is SGHDT and CDR2 is YYEEEE. In DNA, the CDR3 is TGTGCCAGCAGCTTGCAGGGCGGCTCCTATAATTCACCCCTCCACTTT. Amino acid sequence: CASSLQGGSYNSPLHF.

This rearrangement joins TRBV2 to TRBJ2-7; D possibly corresponds to TRBD2 (6 bases). Germline lookup yields CDR1 SNHLY and CDR2 FYNNEI. The CDR3 has 16 residues. Trimming took 2 bases from V and 7 from J, leaving 21 bases between them. The CDR3 DNA reads as TGTGCCAGCAGTGAACCCTGGACGGGAGTGGTGCGGGAGCAGTACTTC. It encodes CASSEPWTGVVREQYF.